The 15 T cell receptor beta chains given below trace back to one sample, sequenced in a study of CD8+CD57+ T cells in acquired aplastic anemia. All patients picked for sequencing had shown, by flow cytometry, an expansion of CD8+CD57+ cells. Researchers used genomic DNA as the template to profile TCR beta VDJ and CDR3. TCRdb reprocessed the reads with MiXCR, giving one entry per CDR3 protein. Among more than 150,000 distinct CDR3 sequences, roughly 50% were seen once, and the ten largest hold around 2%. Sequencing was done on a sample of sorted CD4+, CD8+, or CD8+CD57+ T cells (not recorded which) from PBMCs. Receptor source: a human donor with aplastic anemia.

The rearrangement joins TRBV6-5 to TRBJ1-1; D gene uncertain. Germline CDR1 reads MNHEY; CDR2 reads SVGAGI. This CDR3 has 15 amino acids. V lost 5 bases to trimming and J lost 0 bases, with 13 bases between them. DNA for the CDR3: TGTGCCAGCAGTCGCCCGACCGTCATGAACACTGAAGCTTTCTTT. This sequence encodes CASSRPTVMNTEAFF.

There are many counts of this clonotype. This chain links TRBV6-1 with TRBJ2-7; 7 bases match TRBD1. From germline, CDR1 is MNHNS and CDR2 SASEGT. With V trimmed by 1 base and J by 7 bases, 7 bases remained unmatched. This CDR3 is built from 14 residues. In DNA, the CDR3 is TGTGCCAGCAGTGAAGGGACAGGCGGTGGGGAGCAGTACTTC. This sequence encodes CASSEGTGGGEQYF.

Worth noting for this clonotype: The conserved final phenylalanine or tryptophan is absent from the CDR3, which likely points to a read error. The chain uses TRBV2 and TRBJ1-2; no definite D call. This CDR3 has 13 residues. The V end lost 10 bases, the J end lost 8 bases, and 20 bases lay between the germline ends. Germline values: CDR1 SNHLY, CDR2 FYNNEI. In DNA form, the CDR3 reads TGTGCCAAGACCTCCGGGCCCTTGGTGGGCTACACCTCC. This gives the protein CAKTSGPLVGYTS.

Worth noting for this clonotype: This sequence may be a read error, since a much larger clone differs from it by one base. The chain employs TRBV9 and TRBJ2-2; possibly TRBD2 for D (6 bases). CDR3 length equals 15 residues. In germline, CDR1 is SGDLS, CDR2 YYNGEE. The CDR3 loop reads CASGVTGVPTGGLFF. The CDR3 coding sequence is TGTGCCAGCGGGGTAACGGGAGTACCCACCGGGGGGCTGTTTTTT. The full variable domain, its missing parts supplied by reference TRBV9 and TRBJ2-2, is DSGVTQTPKHLITATGQRVTLRCSPRSGDLSVYWYQQSLDQGLQFLIQYYNGEERAKGNILERFSAQQFPDLHSELNLSSLELGDSALYFCASGVTGVPTGGLFFGEGSRLTVL.

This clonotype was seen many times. The CDR3 region is CASSTGTGDEKLFF. DNA for the CDR3: TGCGCCAGCAGTACCGGGACAGGGGATGAAAAACTGTTTTTT. This rearrangement joins TRBV5-1 to TRBJ1-4; TRBD1 matches 10 bases. Looked up from germline, CDR1 is SGHRS and CDR2 is YFSETQ. Trimming at V came to 5 bases and at J to 6 bases, leaving 4 bases not matched to a gene. CDR3 size: 14 residues.

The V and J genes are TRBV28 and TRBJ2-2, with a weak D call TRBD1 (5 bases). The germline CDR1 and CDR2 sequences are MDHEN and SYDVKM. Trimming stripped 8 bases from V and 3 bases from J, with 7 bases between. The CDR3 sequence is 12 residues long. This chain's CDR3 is CASGRDTGELFF. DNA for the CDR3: TGTGCCAGCGGCAGGGACACCGGGGAGCTGTTTTTT.

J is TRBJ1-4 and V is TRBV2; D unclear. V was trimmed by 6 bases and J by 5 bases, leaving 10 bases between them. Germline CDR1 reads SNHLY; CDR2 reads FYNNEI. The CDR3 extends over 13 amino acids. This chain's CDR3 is CASRRANNEKLFF. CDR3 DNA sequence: TGTGCCAGCAGACGCGCGAACAATGAAAAACTGTTTTTT. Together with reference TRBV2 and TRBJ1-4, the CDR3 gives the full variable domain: EPEVTQTPSHQVTQMGQEVILRCVPISNHLYFYWYRQILGQKVEFLVSFYNNEISEKSEIFDDQFSVERPDGSNFTLKIRSTKLEDSAMYFCASRRANNEKLFFGSGTQLSVL.

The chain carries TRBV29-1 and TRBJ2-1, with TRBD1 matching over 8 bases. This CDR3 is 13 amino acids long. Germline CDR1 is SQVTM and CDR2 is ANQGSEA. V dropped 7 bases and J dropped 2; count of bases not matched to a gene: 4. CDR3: CSDGQGTYNEQFF. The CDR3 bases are TGCAGCGACGGACAGGGAACCTACAATGAGCAGTTCTTC.

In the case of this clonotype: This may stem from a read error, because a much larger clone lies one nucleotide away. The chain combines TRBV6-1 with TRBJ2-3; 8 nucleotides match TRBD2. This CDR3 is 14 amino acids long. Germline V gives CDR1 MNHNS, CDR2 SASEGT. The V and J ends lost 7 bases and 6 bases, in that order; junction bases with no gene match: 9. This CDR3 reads CASTKGLVSDTQYF. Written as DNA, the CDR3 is TGTGCCAGCACCAAGGGACTAGTGTCGGATACGCAGTATTTT.

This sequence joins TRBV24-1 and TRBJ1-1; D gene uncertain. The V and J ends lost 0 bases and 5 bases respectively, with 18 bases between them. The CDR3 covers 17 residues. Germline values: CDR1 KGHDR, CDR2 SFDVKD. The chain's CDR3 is CATSDLIILFFGTEAFF. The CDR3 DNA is TGTGCCACCAGTGATTTGATTATCCTATTTTTTGGGACTGAAGCTTTCTTT.

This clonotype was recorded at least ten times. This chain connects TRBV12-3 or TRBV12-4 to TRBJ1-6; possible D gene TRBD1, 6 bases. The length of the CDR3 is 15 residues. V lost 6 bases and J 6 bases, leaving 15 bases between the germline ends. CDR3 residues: CASRLSGQFNSPLHF. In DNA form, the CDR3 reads TGTGCCAGCAGACTATCGGGACAATTTAATTCACCCCTCCACTTT.

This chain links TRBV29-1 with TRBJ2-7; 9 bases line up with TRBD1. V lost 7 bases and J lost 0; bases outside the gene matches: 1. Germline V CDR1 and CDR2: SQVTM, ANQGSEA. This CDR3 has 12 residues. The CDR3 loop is CSGTGASYEQYF. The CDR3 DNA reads TGCAGCGGGACAGGGGCCTCCTACGAGCAGTACTTC.

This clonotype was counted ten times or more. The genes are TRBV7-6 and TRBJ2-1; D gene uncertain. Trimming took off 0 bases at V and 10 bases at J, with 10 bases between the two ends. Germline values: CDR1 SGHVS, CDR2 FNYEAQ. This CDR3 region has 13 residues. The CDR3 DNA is TGTGCCAGCAGCTTAGCGGAAGACTTCGAGCAGTTCTTC. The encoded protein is CASSLAEDFEQFF. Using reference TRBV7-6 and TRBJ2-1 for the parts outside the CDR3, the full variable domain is GAGVSQSPRYKVTKRGQDVALRCDPISGHVSLYWYRQALGQGPEFLTYFNYEAQQDKSGLPNDRFSAERPEGSISTLTIQRTEQRDSAMYRCASSLAEDFEQFFGPGTRLTVL.

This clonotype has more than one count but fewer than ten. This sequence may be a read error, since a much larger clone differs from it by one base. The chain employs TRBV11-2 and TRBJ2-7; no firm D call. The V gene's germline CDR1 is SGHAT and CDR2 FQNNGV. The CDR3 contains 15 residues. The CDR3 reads CASGLTLGNSYEQYF. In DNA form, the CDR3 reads TGTGCCAGCGGCTTAACATTAGGCAACTCCTACGAGCAGTACTTC.

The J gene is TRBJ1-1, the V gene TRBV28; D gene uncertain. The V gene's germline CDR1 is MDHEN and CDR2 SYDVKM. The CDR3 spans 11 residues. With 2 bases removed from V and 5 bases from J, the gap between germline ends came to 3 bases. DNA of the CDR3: TGTGCCAGCAGTTTAAAGACTGAAGCTTTCTTT. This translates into CASSLKTEAFF.